This TCR beta chain was retrieved from a study of T cells in Graves' hyperthyroidism and ophthalmopathy. The source material, RNA transcripts, was used to amplify TCR beta CDR3 regions. The HTBI primer set served for first-round RT-PCR of the TCR CDR3. TCRdb passed the multiplex PCR reads through MiXCR, listing each CDR3 protein once. The table records about 520,000 distinct CDR3 sequences, around 24% of them present only once. Germline V lookup: CDR1 SNHLY, CDR2 FYNNEI. The CDR3 covers 12 residues. Deletions cut 6 bases from V and 7 bases from J, with 10 bases between. Regarding this clonotype: Being one base from a much bigger clone, this may be a read error.

The V gene is TRBV2, the J gene TRBJ1-5; the D is unclear. The sequencing sample was made of blood. This receptor was obtained from a young woman with Graves' ophthalmopathy. CDR3 in amino acids: CASRGTEQPQHF. CDR3 coding DNA: TGTGCCAGCAGGGGTACAGAGCAGCCCCAGCATTTT. Filled out from reference TRBV2 and TRBJ1-5, the complete variable domain reads EPEVTQTPSHQVTQMGQEVILRCVPISNHLYFYWYRQILGQKVEFLVSFYNNEISEKSEIFDDQFSVERPDGSNFTLKIRSTKLEDSAMYFCASRGTEQPQHFGDGTRLSIL.